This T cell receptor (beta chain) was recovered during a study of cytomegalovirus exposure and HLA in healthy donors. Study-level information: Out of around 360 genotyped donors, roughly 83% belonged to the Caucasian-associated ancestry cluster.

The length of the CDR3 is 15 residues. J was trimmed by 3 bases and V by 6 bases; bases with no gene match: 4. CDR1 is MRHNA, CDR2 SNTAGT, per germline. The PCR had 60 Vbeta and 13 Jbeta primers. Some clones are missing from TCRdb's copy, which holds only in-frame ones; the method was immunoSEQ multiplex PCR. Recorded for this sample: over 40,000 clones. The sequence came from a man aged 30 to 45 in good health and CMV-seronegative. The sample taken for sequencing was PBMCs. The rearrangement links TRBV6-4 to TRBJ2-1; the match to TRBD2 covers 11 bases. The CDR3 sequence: CASSNGTSGYNEQFF. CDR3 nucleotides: TGTGCCAGCAGCAACGGGACTAGCGGCTACAATGAGCAGTTCTTC.